A single sample is the source of the 20 T cell receptor beta chains below, sequenced in a study of blood T cell repertoires in COVID-19. Clones were sequenced by immunoSEQ multiplex PCR, and TCRdb holds only the in-frame ones, with some missing. Counted here are about 320,000 clones, less than 85% occurring once; the ten biggest clones make up approximately 1.9%. Sequenced input: PBMCs or T cells enriched from blood (not recorded which). The receptors derive from a woman under 40 who had been exposed to COVID-19.

The chain recombines TRBV7-6 with TRBJ2-3, with 8 bases aligning to TRBD2. Per the germline V gene, CDR1 is SGHVS and CDR2 is FNYEAQ. This CDR3 has 15 amino acids. Trimming cost V 0 bases and J 6 bases; bases outside gene matches: 5. The CDR3 loop reads CASSLAQTSVDTQYF. The CDR3 nucleotides read TGTGCCAGCAGCTTAGCGCAGACTAGCGTGGATACGCAGTATTTT.

This clone has a handful of counts. This chain links TRBV10-3 with TRBJ2-2; tentatively, D is TRBD2 (5 bases). CDR1 and CDR2 from the germline V gene are ENHRY and SYGVKD. V dropped 4 bases and J dropped 3 bases, with 12 bases sitting between them. This CDR3 contains 15 residues. The DNA for the CDR3 is TGTGCCATCAGTGGAGTGGGAGCGGACACCGGGGAGCTGTTTTTT. It encodes CAISGVGADTGELFF.

CDR3 in DNA: TGTGCCTGGAACCCAACGGACAGGGCTTTAGAAGCTTTCTTT. This encodes CAWNPTDRALEAFF. V gene TRBV30 combines with J gene TRBJ1-1; the match to TRBD1 covers 8 bases. Looked up from germline, CDR1 is GTSNPN and CDR2 is SVGIG (reference sequence). This CDR3 is 14 amino acids long. J was trimmed by 8 bases and V by 4 bases; bases with no gene match: 12.

The chain links TRBV2 to TRBJ1-4; 7 bases agree with TRBD1. The ends lost 7 bases at V and 6 bases at J; junction bases unmatched: 17. The CDR3 length is 17 residues. Germline V gene data show CDR1 as SNHLY and CDR2 as FYNNEI. DNA for the CDR3: TGTGCCAGCATAGACCTTAGGGCCGACAGGGTGGATGAAAAACTGTTTTTT. Protein: CASIDLRADRVDEKLFF.

This clone was counted once. The rearrangement links TRBV6-2 or TRBV6-3 to TRBJ2-7; 7 bases are shared with TRBD1. Germline V gives CDR1 MNHEY, CDR2 SVGEGT. V lost 5 bases to trimming and J lost 3 bases; unmatched junction nucleotides: 7. This CDR3 is 14 amino acids long. CDR3 nucleotides: TGTGCCAGCAGTAGCGGACAGGATATCTACGAGCAGTACTTC. It encodes CASSSGQDIYEQYF.

The V call is TRBV4-1, the J call TRBJ2-7; D might be TRBD2 (5 bases). CDR1 MGHRA and CDR2 YSYEKL come from the germline V gene. Trimming took off 0 bases at V and 1 base at J, with 10 bases between the two ends. There are 15 residues in the CDR3. The CDR3 protein is CASSQDYRGSYEQYF. The CDR3 DNA reads as TGCGCCAGCAGCCAAGATTATCGGGGATCCTACGAGCAGTACTTC.

This sequence joins TRBV2 and TRBJ2-5; no reliable D call. V was trimmed by 7 bases and J by 2 bases, leaving 14 bases between them. The CDR3 is made up of 14 amino acids. Germline V lookup: CDR1 SNHLY, CDR2 FYNNEI. CDR3 protein: CASILARIQETQYF. CDR3 nucleotide sequence: TGTGCCAGCATATTGGCTAGAATTCAAGAGACCCAGTACTTC. The variable domain in full, with the rest retrieved from reference TRBV2 and TRBJ2-5, is EPEVTQTPSHQVTQMGQEVILRCVPISNHLYFYWYRQILGQKVEFLVSFYNNEISEKSEIFDDQFSVERPDGSNFTLKIRSTKLEDSAMYFCASILARIQETQYFGPGTRLLVL.

V gene TRBV12-3 or TRBV12-4 combines with J gene TRBJ1-1, with TRBD1 as a possible D gene (6 bases). Deletions cut 7 bases from V and 5 bases from J, with 8 bases between. The CDR3 has 11 residues. This CDR3 reads CASNRETEAFF. The CDR3 nucleotides are TGTGCCAGCAACAGGGAAACTGAAGCTTTCTTT.

This chain joins TRBV14 and TRBJ2-2; D possibly corresponds to TRBD1 (6 bases). The CDR3 sequence is 15 residues long. Germline V CDR1 and CDR2: SGHDN, FVKESK. The V end lost 4 bases, the J end lost 4 bases, and 13 bases lay between the germline ends. The CDR3 DNA follows: TGTGCCAGCAGCCGAATTCGGACAGTCACCGGGGAGCTGTTTTTT. Its translation: CASSRIRTVTGELFF.

Turning to this clone: This specimen includes other DNA sequences encoding the same CDR3. This chain joins TRBV7-3 and TRBJ1-6, with a possible D match to TRBD1 (5 bases). Trimming took off 2 bases at V and 6 bases at J, with 11 bases between the two ends. CDR1 and CDR2 (germline): SGHTA, FQGTGA. The CDR3 spans 15 residues. CDR3 sequence: CASSLGSRVNSPLHF. DNA of the CDR3: TGTGCCAGCAGCTTAGGTAGCAGGGTTAATTCACCCCTCCACTTT.

The V gene is TRBV5-1, the J gene TRBJ2-5, with 11 bases fitting TRBD2. The CDR3 consists of 18 residues. Germline V gives CDR1 SGHRS, CDR2 YFSETQ. J was trimmed by 4 bases and V by 4 bases; bases with no gene match: 15. CDR3 protein: CASSPRLAGLGTGETQYF. The DNA of the CDR3 is TGCGCCAGCAGCCCTAGACTAGCGGGATTGGGCACGGGAGAGACCCAGTACTTC. Complete variable domain (other parts from reference TRBV5-1 and TRBJ2-5): KAGVTQTPRYLIKTRGQQVTLSCSPISGHRSVSWYQQTPGQGLQFLFEYFSETQRNKGNFPGRFSGRQFSNSRSEMNVSTLELGDSALYLCASSPRLAGLGTGETQYFGPGTRLLVL.

CDR3 DNA sequence: TGTGCCAGCAGCCAGGTCCCAGGTACCCAGTACTTC. Translation: CASSQVPGTQYF. This rearrangement joins TRBV14 to TRBJ2-5; D is unclear. V dropped 3 bases and J dropped 8 bases, with 10 bases sitting between them. Germline values: CDR1 SGHDN, CDR2 FVKESK. This CDR3 is 12 amino acids long.

The chain has TRBV7-9 and TRBJ2-7; possible D gene TRBD2, 6 bases. Germline values: CDR1 SEHNR, CDR2 FQNEAQ (reference sequence). Trimming cost V 5 bases and J 5 bases, with 16 bases left between them. This CDR3 region has 14 residues. The CDR3 bases are TGTGCCAGCAGCCTTCAGGAGGGGAGGAACGAGCAGTACTTC. Protein: CASSLQEGRNEQYF.

The chain is built from TRBV19 and TRBJ2-3, with D perhaps TRBD1 (6 bases). CDR3 length equals 20 residues. The germline V gene has CDR1 LNHDA and CDR2 SQIVND (reference sequence). The V gene lost 1 base and the J gene lost 0 bases, with 23 bases spanning the gap. The CDR3 DNA reads TGTGCCAGTAGTATAGTCTCTGGGGCAACAGGGTGGACTAGCACAGATACGCAGTATTTT. This translates into CASSIVSGATGWTSTDTQYF.

V is TRBV14 and J is TRBJ1-1; a possible D gene is TRBD1 (6 bases). The CDR3 spans 15 residues. Trimming left V 0 bases short and J 5 bases short, with 13 bases between. In germline, CDR1 is SGHDN, CDR2 FVKESK. DNA of the CDR3: TGTGCCAGCAGCCAAGATGGCACAGGGAAGACTGAAGCTTTCTTT. It encodes CASSQDGTGKTEAFF.

The rearrangement uses TRBV6-2 or TRBV6-3 and TRBJ2-3, with a weak D call TRBD1 (5 bases). Germline CDR1 and CDR2: MNHEY and SVGEGT. The CDR3 consists of 15 residues. V was trimmed by 5 bases and J by 3 bases, leaving 15 bases between them. In DNA form, the CDR3 reads TGTGCCAGCAGTCCCGTGGGGCCGATAACAGATACGCAGTATTTT. This gives the protein CASSPVGPITDTQYF.

The chain is built from TRBV5-4 and TRBJ2-7; 8 bases align to TRBD2. This CDR3 is built from 15 residues. Germline loops: CDR1 SGHNT, CDR2 YYREEE (reference sequence). V gave up 4 bases and J gave up 5 bases; unmatched junction bases: 11. CDR3 loop: CASSGSGLASDEQYF. For the CDR3, the DNA is TGTGCCAGCAGCGGGTCCGGACTAGCTAGCGACGAGCAGTACTTC.

The CDR3 bases are TGTGCCAGCAGCCCGAGGGGAGGGGCGGCTGGAAACACCATATATTTT. Translating it yields CASSPRGGAAGNTIYF. V usage is TRBV3-1 (or the pseudogene TRBV3-2) and J usage is TRBJ1-3, with a weak D call TRBD1 (5 bases). V lost 4 bases and J 2 bases, leaving 15 bases between the germline ends. This CDR3 comprises 16 residues. The germline V gene encodes CDR1 LGHDT and CDR2 YNNKEL (reference sequence).

The chain recombines TRBV28 with TRBJ2-7; 8 positions match TRBD1. CDR1 and CDR2 from the germline V gene are MDHEN and SYDVKM. With V trimmed by 2 bases and J by 7 bases, 4 bases remained unmatched. This CDR3 contains 13 residues. The DNA of the CDR3 is TGTGCCAGCAGTTTACCCGGACAGGGTGAGCAGTACTTC. Protein product: CASSLPGQGEQYF.

The table lists this clone with a count of one. This chain uses TRBV6-5 with TRBJ1-5, with TRBD1 identical over 7 bases. CDR1 and CDR2 from the germline V gene are MNHEY and SVGAGI. CDR3 length equals 15 residues. After removal of 10 bases from V and 0 bases from J, the junction contained 9 bases not matched to a gene. CDR3 nucleotide sequence: TGTGCCACCAGCTACCCAGGGGGTAGCAATCAGCCCCAGCATTTT. Translation gives CATSYPGGSNQPQHF.